This record covers a single T cell receptor beta chain. Its antigen is not known. This entry is derived from a study of cytomegalovirus exposure and HLA in healthy donors. Study findings and constraints: A reported reduction in N-insertions relative to the roughly 710-donor mean was seen in an Asian-associated ancestry cluster in a later analysis. The likely explanation for a cluster of highly shared sequence variants was sequencing artifact. Reportedly, diagnosis of cytomegalovirus status by the classifier showed high specificity and sensitivity. With further analysis later on, most CMV-associated TCR beta chains appeared HLA-restricted.

PCR primers comprised 60 Vbeta and 13 Jbeta primers. Data came from immunoSEQ multiplex PCR; TCRdb stores just in-frame clones and leaves some out. The data show 200,000 to 250,000 clones, roughly 78% seen once. Between the trimmed V and J ends, which lost 3 bases and 5 bases, there was a span of 19 bases. The CDR3 has 16 amino acids. Germline-derived CDR1 and CDR2 are SEHNR and FQNEAQ (reference sequence). This TCR derives from a boy between 10 and 17 years old in good health and CMV-seronegative. V gene TRBV7-9 combines with J gene TRBJ2-5, with D tentatively TRBD2 (5 bases). The sample consisted of PBMCs. This chain's CDR3 is CASSFEGRGPAETQYF. The CDR3 region has the DNA TGTGCCAGCAGCTTTGAAGGCCGGGGTCCAGCGGAGACCCAGTACTTC.